The next 3 T cell receptor beta chains were all read from a single sample in a study of T cells in Graves' hyperthyroidism and ophthalmopathy. RNA transcripts were the template for amplifying TCR beta CDR3 regions. The HTBI primer set served for first-round RT-PCR of the TCR CDR3. One entry per CDR3 protein results from TCRdb running MiXCR on the multiplex PCR reads. This table holds roughly 580,000 distinct CDR3 sequences, 46% found once. The sample comprised peripheral blood or thyroid tissue (not recorded which). The receptors here all came from a woman aged 18-29 years with Graves' hyperthyroidism.

The rearrangement uses TRBV7-8 and TRBJ1-5, with 9 bases that match TRBD1. The CDR3 totals 14 residues. CDR1 and CDR2 (germline): SGHVS, FQNEAQ. J lost 7 bases, V lost 4 bases, and 5 bases had no gene match. The CDR3 loop is CASSSDRGSQPQHF. The CDR3 nucleotides read TGTGCCAGCAGCTCGGACAGGGGTTCGCAGCCCCAGCATTTT.

The V gene is TRBV7-4, the J gene TRBJ1-6, with a tentative D call TRBD1 (6 bases). The CDR3 extends over 16 amino acids. The V and J ends lost 5 bases and 7 bases respectively, with 18 bases between them. Germline CDR1 and CDR2: SGHVT and SQSDAQ. CDR3 residues: CASSPIRGAANSPLHF. The CDR3 DNA follows: TGTGCCAGCAGCCCGATTCGGGGGGCTGCGAATTCACCCCTCCACTTT.

This clonotype was detected a few times. V is TRBV20-1 and J is TRBJ2-5; D tentatively reads TRBD1 or TRBD2 (5 bases each). TRBJ2-7 matches the DNA end more closely, so the J call is doubtful. CDR3 length equals 14 residues. Germline-derived CDR1 and CDR2 are DFQATT and SNEGSKA (reference sequence). The CDR3 sequence is CSARGEGESYEQYF. The DNA for the CDR3 is TGCAGTGCTAGGGGGGAAGGGGAATCCTACGAGCAGTACTTC.